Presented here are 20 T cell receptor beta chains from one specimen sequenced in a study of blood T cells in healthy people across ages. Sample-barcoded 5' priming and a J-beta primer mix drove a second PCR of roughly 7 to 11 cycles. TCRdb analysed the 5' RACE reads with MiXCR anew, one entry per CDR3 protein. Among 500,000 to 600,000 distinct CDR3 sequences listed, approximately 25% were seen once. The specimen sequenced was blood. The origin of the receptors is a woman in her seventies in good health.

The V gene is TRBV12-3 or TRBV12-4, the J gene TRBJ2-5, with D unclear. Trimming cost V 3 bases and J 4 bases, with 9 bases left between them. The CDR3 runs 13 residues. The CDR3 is CASSFWDRETQYF. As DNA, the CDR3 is TGTGCCAGCAGTTTTTGGGATAGAGAGACCCAGTACTTC.

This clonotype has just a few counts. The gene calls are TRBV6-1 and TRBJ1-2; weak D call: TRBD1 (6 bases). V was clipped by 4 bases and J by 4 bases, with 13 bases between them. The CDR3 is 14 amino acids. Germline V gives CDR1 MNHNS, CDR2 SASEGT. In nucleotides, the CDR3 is TGTGCCAGCAGTGCCTCCAGGGGTTCCTATGGCTACACCTTC. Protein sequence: CASSASRGSYGYTF.

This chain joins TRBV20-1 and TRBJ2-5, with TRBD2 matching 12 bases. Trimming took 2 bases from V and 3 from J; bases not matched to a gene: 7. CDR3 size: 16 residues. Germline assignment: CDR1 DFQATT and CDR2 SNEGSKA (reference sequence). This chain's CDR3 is CSARHSSGGAEETQYF. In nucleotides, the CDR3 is TGCAGTGCTAGACACTCTAGCGGGGGGGCGGAAGAGACCCAGTACTTC.

CDR3 loop: CASSLDRFEAFF. Here the CDR3 DNA reads TGTGCCAGCAGCTTGGACAGGTTTGAAGCTTTCTTT. The gene calls are TRBV7-2 and TRBJ1-1; the match to TRBD1 covers 7 bases. Germline V lookup: CDR1 SGHTA, CDR2 FQGNSA. The CDR3 length is 12 residues. V shed 3 bases, J shed 7 bases, and the junction held 2 bases outside the gene matches. The full variable domain, in which reference TRBV7-2 and TRBJ1-1 provide the parts outside the CDR3, is GAGVSQSPSNKVTEKGKDVELRCDPISGHTALYWYRQSLGQGLEFLIYFQGNSAPDKSGLPSDRFSAERTGGSVSTLTIQRTQQEDSAVYLCASSLDRFEAFFGQGTRLTVV.

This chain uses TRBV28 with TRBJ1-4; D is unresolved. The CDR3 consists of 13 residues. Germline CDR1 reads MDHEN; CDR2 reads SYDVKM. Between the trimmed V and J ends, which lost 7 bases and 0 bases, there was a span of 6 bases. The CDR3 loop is CASMITTNEKLFF. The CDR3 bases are TGTGCCAGCATGATAACAACTAATGAAAAACTGTTTTTT.

The CDR3 region has the DNA TGTGCCAGCAGCCAAGATGGTAGCGTGGAATACGAGCAGTACTTC. It codes for CASSQDGSVEYEQYF. The J gene is TRBJ2-7, the V gene TRBV3-1; maybe TRBD2 (5 bases). V dropped 0 bases and J dropped 4 bases, with 13 bases sitting between them. Looked up from germline, CDR1 is LGHDT and CDR2 is YNNKEL (reference sequence). This CDR3 has 15 residues.

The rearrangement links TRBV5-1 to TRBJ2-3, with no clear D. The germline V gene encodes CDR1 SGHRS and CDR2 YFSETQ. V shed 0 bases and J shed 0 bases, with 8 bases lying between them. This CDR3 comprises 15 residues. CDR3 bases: TGCGCCAGCAGCTTGGTCGCCTTAAGCACAGATACGCAGTATTTT. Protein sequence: CASSLVALSTDTQYF.

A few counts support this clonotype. For the CDR3, the DNA is TGCGCCAGCAGCTTGGCCTCTCTTGCGGGGGGGCCAAGCACAGATACGCAGTATTTT. The encoded protein is CASSLASLAGGPSTDTQYF. V usage is TRBV5-1 and J usage is TRBJ2-3, with 9 bases lining up with TRBD2. The V gene end was trimmed by 0 bases and the J gene end by 0 bases; junction bases not matched to a gene: 11. The CDR3 is 19 residues long. Germline values: CDR1 SGHRS, CDR2 YFSETQ.

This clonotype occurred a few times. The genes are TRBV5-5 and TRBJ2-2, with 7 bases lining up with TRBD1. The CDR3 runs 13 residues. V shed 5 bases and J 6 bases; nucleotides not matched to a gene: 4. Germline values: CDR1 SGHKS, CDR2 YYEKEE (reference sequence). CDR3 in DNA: TGTGCCAGCAGTTACAGGGGTTCCGGGGAGCTGTTTTTT. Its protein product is CASSYRGSGELFF.

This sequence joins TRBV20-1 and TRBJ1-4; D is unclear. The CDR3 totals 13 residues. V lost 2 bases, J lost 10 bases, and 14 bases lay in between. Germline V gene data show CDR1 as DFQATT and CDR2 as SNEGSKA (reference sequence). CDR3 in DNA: TGCAGTGCTAGACCACGGGCAGACGGAAAACTGTTTTTT. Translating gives CSARPRADGKLFF.

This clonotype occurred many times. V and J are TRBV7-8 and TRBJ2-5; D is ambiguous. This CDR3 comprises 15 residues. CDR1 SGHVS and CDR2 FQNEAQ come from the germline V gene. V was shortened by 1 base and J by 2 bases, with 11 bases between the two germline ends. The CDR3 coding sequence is TGTGCCAGCAGCTTAGGAATAGTACCACAAGAGACCCAGTACTTC. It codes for CASSLGIVPQETQYF.

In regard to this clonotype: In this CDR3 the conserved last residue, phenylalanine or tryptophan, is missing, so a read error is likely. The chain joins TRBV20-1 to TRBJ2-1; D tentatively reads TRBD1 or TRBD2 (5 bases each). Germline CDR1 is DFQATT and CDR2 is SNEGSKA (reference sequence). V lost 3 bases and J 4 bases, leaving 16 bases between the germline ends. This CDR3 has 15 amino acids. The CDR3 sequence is CSARGPGIAYNEQFL. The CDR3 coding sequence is TGCAGTGCTAGGGGACCCGGGATCGCGTACAATGAGCAGTTCCTC.

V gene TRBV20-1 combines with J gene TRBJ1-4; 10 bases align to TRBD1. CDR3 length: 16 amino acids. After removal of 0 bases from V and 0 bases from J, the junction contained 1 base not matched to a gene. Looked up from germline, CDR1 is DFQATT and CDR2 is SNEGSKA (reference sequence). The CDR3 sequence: CSAREGTGATNEKLFF. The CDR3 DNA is TGCAGTGCTAGAGAGGGGACAGGGGCAACTAATGAAAAACTGTTTTTT.

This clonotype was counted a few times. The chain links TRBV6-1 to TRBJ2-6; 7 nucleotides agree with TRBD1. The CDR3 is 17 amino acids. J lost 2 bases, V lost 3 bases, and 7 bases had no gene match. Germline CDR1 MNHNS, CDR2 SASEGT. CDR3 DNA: TGTGCCAGCAGTGATAAAGGACAGGCTGCTGGGGCCAACGTCCTGACTTTC. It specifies CASSDKGQAAGANVLTF.

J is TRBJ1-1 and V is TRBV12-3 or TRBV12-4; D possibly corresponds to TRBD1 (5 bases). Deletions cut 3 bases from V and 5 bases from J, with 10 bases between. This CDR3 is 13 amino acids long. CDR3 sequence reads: CASSFGARTEAFF. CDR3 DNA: TGTGCCAGCAGTTTTGGGGCAAGGACTGAAGCTTTCTTT.

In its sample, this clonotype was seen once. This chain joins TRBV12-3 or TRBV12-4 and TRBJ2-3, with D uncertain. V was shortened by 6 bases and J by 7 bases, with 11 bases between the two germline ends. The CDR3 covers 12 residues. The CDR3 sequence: CASSPSRNTQYF. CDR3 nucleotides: TGTGCCAGCAGCCCCTCGAGAAATACGCAGTATTTT.

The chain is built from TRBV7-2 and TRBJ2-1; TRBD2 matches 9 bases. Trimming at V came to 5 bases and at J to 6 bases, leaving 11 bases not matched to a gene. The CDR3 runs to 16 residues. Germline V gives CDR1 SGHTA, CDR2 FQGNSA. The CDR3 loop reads CASSLGGRGGLNEQFF. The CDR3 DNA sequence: TGTGCCAGCAGCCTAGGAGGGCGGGGGGGCCTCAATGAGCAGTTCTTC. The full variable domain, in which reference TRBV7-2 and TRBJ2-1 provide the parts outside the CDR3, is GAGVSQSPSNKVTEKGKDVELRCDPISGHTALYWYRQSLGQGLEFLIYFQGNSAPDKSGLPSDRFSAERTGGSVSTLTIQRTQQEDSAVYLCASSLGGRGGLNEQFFGPGTRLTVL.

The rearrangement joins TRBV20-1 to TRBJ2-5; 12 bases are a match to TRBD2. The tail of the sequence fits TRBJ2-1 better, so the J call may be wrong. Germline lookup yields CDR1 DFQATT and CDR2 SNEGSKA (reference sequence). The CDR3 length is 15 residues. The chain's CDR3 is CSASGASGGAGEQFF. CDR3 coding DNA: TGCAGTGCTAGTGGTGCTAGCGGGGGGGCGGGTGAGCAGTTCTTC.

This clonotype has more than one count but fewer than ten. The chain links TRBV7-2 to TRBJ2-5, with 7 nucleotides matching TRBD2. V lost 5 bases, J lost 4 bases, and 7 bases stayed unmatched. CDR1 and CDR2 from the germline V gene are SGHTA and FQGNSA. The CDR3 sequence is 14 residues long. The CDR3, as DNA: TGTGCCAGCAGCGTAAGCGGGGAGCGAGAGACCCAGTACTTC. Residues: CASSVSGERETQYF.

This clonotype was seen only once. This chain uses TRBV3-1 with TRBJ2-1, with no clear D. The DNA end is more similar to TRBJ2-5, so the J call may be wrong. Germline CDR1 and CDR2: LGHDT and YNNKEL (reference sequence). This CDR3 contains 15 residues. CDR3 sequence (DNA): TGTGCCAGCAGCCAAGATTTGGGAATCCAGGAGACCCAGTACTTC. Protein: CASSQDLGIQETQYF.